This TCR beta chain was obtained from a study of preoperative IRX-2 immunotherapy in early breast cancer. Stated treatment: preoperative locoregional IRX-2 cytokine immunotherapy. Samples came from a phase Ib trial of preoperative locoregional IRX-2 cytokine immunotherapy. Profiled with immunoSEQ multiplex PCR; TCRdb holds only in-frame clones, not every one. The sample consists of around 1,000 clones, 67% of them appearing once. Germline CDR1 GTSNPN, CDR2 SVGIG (reference sequence). V lost 1 base and J 4 bases, leaving 8 bases between the germline ends. CDR3 length: 13 amino acids. V is TRBV30 and J is TRBJ1-5; D uncertain. The clonotype comes from a human donor with breast cancer. Here the sequenced sample was tumor tissue, taken before IRX-2 immunotherapy. The chain's CDR3 is CAWSAMENQPQHF. CDR3 nucleotide sequence: TGTGCCTGGAGTGCGATGGAAAATCAGCCCCAGCATTTT.